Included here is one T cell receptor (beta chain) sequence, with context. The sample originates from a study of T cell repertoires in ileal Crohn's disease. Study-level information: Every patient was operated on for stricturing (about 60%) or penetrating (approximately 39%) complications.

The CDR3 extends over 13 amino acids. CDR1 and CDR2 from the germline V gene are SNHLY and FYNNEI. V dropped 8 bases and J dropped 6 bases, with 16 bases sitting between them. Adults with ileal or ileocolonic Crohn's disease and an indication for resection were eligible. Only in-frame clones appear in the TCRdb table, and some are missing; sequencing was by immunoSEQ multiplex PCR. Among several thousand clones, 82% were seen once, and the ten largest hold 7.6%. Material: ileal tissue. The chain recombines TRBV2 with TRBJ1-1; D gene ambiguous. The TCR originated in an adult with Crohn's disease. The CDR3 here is CASALIRGPEAFF. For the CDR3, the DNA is TGTGCCAGCGCCTTAATTAGAGGCCCTGAAGCTTTCTTT.